This T cell receptor (beta chain) was identified in a study of radiotherapy plus CTLA-4 blockade in lung cancer. Study as a whole: Of the patients, under 20% showed objective responses and roughly 31% attained disease control.

Chemo-refractory metastatic non-small-cell lung cancer patients were treated with focal radiation plus CTLA-4 blockade with ipilimumab. The germline gives CDR1 LNHDA, CDR2 SQIVND (reference sequence). V was clipped by 6 bases and J by 2 bases; unmatched bases: 5. This CDR3 contains 14 residues. The data were produced by immunoSEQ multiplex PCR, yet TCRdb's version contains in-frame clones alone and is incomplete. This table has 50,000 or so clones, 60% to 80% appearing once. The sequencing here drew on peripheral blood, taken from a patient treated with radiotherapy plus ipilimumab. The sequence derives from a human donor with non-small cell lung cancer who had stable disease on radiotherapy plus ipilimumab. V usage is TRBV19 and J usage is TRBJ1-2, with 8 bases lining up with TRBD1. Written as DNA, the CDR3 is TGTGCCAGTAGGACAGGGGTGGGAAACTATGGCTACACCTTC. Protein: CASRTGVGNYGYTF.